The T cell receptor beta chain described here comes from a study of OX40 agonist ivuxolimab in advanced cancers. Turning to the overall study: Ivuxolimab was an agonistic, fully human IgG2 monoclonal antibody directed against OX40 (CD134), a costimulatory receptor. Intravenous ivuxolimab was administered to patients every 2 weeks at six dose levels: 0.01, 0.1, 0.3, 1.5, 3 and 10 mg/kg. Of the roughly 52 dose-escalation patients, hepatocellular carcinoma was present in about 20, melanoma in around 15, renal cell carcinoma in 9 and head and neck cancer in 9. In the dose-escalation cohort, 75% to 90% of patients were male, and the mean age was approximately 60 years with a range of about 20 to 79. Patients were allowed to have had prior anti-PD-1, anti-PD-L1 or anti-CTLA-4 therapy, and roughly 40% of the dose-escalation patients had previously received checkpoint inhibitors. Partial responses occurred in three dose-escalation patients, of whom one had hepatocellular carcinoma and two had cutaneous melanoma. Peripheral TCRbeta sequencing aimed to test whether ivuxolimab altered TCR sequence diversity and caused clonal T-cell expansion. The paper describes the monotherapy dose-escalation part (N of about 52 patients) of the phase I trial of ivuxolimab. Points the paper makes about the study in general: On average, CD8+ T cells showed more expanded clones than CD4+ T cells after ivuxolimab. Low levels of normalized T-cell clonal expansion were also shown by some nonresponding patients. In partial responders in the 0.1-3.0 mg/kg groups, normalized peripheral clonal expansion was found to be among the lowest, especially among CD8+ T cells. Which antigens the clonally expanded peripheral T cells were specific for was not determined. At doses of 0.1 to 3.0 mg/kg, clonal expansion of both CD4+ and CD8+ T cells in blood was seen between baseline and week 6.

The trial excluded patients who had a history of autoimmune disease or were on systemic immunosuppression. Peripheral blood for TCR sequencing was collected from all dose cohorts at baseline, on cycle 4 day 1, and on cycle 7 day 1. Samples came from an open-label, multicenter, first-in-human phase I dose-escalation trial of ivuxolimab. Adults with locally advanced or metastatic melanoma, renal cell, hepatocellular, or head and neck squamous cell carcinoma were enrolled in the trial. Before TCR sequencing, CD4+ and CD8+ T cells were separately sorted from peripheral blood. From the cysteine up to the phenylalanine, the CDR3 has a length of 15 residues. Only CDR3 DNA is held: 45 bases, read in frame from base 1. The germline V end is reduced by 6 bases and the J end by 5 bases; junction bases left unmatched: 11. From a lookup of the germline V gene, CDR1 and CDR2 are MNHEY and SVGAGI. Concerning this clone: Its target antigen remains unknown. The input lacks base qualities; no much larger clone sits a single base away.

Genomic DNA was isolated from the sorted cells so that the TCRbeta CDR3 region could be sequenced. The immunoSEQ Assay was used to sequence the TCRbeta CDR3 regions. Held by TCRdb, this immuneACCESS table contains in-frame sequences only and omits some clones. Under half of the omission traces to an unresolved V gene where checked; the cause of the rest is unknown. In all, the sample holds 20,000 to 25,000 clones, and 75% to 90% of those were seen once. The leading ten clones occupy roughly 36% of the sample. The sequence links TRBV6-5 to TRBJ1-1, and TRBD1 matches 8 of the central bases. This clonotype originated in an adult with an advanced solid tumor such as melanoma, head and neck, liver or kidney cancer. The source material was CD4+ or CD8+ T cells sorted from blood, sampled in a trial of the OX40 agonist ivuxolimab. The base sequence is TGTGCCAGCAGATACGAACGACAGGGGAGGACTGAAGCTTTCTTT. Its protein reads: CASRYERQGRTEAFF.